This TCR beta chain is drawn from a study of T cell repertoires in cytomegalovirus infection. In the study overall: It was recently identified HLA-C-restricted and well-studied HLA-B-restricted CMV epitopes that the study used. TCR beta signatures that were public indicated CMV infection and matching HLA type.

This clonotype was observed a handful of times. Antigen specificity is unknown. TCRdb reanalysed the reads using MiXCR and keeps one entry per CDR3 protein. Counted here are some 800,000 distinct CDR3 sequences, about 30% occurring once; the ten biggest clones make up around 12%. The germline V gene encodes CDR1 SQVTM and CDR2 ANQGSEA. The CDR3 length is 14 residues. V was pared by 6 bases and J by 5 bases, with 12 bases of the junction left unmatched. The sample here was cultured CD8+ T cells from PBMCs, taken from culture after CMV antigen stimulation. This rearrangement joins TRBV29-1 to TRBJ1-2, with TRBD1 identical over 7 bases. The source of this sequence is a human donor in good health (CMV status not recorded). Some clones in this sample may be carry-over from other donors' samples. In nucleotides, the CDR3 is TGCAGCGTGGAAATGACAGGGCCGGGGTATGGCTACACCTTC. Translating it yields CSVEMTGPGYGYTF.